The 23 T cell receptor beta chains below all came from one sample that was sequenced in a study of T cell repertoires in cytomegalovirus infection (dated by TCRdb to the late 2010s). The sample's treatment or condition, from its label and the paper: in vitro stimulation with specific CMV peptide epitopes to enrich CMV-specific T cells. These receptors have no identified antigens. The data were produced on an Illumina HiSeq 1500. The public reads were quality trimmed at Q25 with fastp and then assembled into clones with MiXCR by TCRdb, keeping productive beta chains. Identical CDR3 proteins give one entry, which carries the most common genes and DNA. This sample has 200,000 to 250,000 distinct CDR3 sequences in its table, and around two fifths of those were observed once. The ten largest clones take up 59% of the sample. The source was CD8+ T cells from cultured PBMCs, collected from culture after CMV antigen stimulation. The source is a human donor in good health (CMV status not recorded). Some clones in this sample may be carry-over from other donors' samples.

V and J are TRBV7-9 and TRBJ2-1; TRBD1 might be the D (5 bases). V lost 5 bases, J lost 0 bases, and 11 bases lay in between. CDR3 length: 15 amino acids. Germline values: CDR1 SEHNR, CDR2 FQNEAQ (reference sequence). DNA for the CDR3: TGTGCCAGCAGCGAGACAGAGAGCTCCTACAATGAGCAGTTCTTC. Translating gives CASSETESSYNEQFF.

V gene TRBV28 combines with J gene TRBJ2-2; D is unresolved. The CDR3 has 16 residues. The germline gives CDR1 MDHEN, CDR2 SYDVKM. V lost 7 bases and J 5 bases, leaving 20 bases between the germline ends. This CDR3 is CASNPRTMDRTGELFF. As DNA, the CDR3 is TGTGCCAGCAACCCAAGGACGATGGACCGAACCGGGGAGCTGTTTTTT.

The J gene is TRBJ2-2, the V gene TRBV27, with TRBD2 matching over 9 bases. This CDR3 has 18 residues. Looked up from germline, CDR1 is MNHEY and CDR2 is SMNVEV (reference sequence). V lost 3 bases, J lost 4 bases, and 12 bases stayed unmatched. The CDR3 loop is CASSFRRGAGGITGELFF. CDR3 coding DNA: TGTGCCAGCAGTTTTCGTCGGGGTGCGGGAGGGATCACCGGGGAGCTGTTTTTT.

This chain links TRBV28 with TRBJ1-2; D perhaps matches TRBD1 (5 bases). This CDR3 is 14 amino acids long. Per the germline V gene, CDR1 is MDHEN and CDR2 is SYDVKM. Between the trimmed V and J ends, which lost 8 bases and 1 base, there was a span of 14 bases. CDR3 protein: CASSKGPGNYGYTF. CDR3 bases: TGTGCCAGCTCGAAGGGACCCGGTAACTATGGCTACACCTTC.

The CDR3 nucleotides read TGTGCCAGCAGTTTTAAATTCCCCATTGGGCACAATGAGCAGTTCTTC. This translates into CASSFKFPIGHNEQFF. The genes are TRBV2 and TRBJ2-1; D is ambiguous. Looked up from germline, CDR1 is SNHLY and CDR2 is FYNNEI. The CDR3 runs 16 residues. V was pared by 5 bases and J by 5 bases, with 19 bases between.

This clonotype was counted ten times or more. The V gene is TRBV28, the J gene TRBJ1-1; a weak D match, TRBD1 (6 bases). Germline V gene sequence: CDR1 MDHEN, CDR2 SYDVKM. V was shortened by 5 bases and J by 1 base, with 17 bases between the two germline ends. There are 16 residues in the CDR3. CDR3 in DNA: TGTGCCAGCAGTCGCACAGGGCCGAGTGGGAACACTGAAGCTTTCTTT. This sequence encodes CASSRTGPSGNTEAFF.

This clonotype was detected ten times or more. V is TRBV7-6 and J is TRBJ2-1, with TRBD1 matching 12 bases. The CDR3 contains 19 residues. Per the germline V gene, CDR1 is SGHVS and CDR2 is FNYEAQ. The V gene end was trimmed by 2 bases and the J gene end by 4 bases; junction bases not matched to a gene: 12. CDR3 sequence: CASSLPEKPGQGAYNEQFF. CDR3 coding DNA: TGTGCCAGCAGCTTACCCGAAAAACCGGGACAGGGGGCTTACAATGAGCAGTTCTTC.

CDR3 amino acids: CASSSGTSNTDTQYF. The DNA of the CDR3 is TGTGCCAGCAGCTCCGGGACTAGCAACACAGATACGCAGTATTTT. The J gene is TRBJ2-3, the V gene TRBV7-6; TRBD2 aligns across 9 bases. The ends lost 4 bases at V and 2 bases at J; junction bases unmatched: 4. The CDR3 loop spans 15 amino acids. CDR1 SGHVS and CDR2 FNYEAQ come from the germline V gene.

V gene TRBV12-5 combines with J gene TRBJ2-1; TRBD2 matches at 13 bases. CDR3 length: 18 residues. The germline gives CDR1 LGHNT, CDR2 FRNRAP. The J segment lost 0 bases and the V segment lost 6 bases, leaving 8 bases of the junction unmatched. Here the CDR3 reads CASGDGLAGDYSYNEQFF. The CDR3 coding sequence is TGTGCTAGTGGCGACGGACTAGCGGGGGACTACTCCTACAATGAGCAGTTCTTC.

The rearrangement links TRBV24-1 to TRBJ1-1; D is unresolved. The CDR3 contains 13 residues. V was cut by 0 bases and J by 4 bases, with 5 bases left in between. Germline V gene data show CDR1 as KGHDR and CDR2 as SFDVKD. The CDR3 here is CATSDLGSTEAFF. The CDR3 nucleotides are TGTGCCACCAGTGATTTGGGGAGCACTGAAGCTTTCTTT.

The table lists this clonotype with a few counts. CDR3 amino acids: CASSFSQLYEQYF. CDR3 bases: TGTGCCAGCAGCTTCAGCCAGCTCTACGAGCAGTACTTC. The V call is TRBV7-9, the J call TRBJ2-7; D is unresolved. The germline gives CDR1 SEHNR, CDR2 FQNEAQ (reference sequence). The CDR3 spans 13 residues. Trimming shortened V by 3 bases and J by 3 bases, and 9 bases separated the two germline ends. The full variable domain, its missing parts supplied by reference TRBV7-9 and TRBJ2-7, is DTGVSQNPRHKITKRGQNVTFRCDPISEHNRLYWYRQTLGQGPEFLTYFQNEAQLEKSRLLSDRFSAERPKGSFSTLEIQRTEQGDSAMYLCASSFSQLYEQYFGPGTRLTVT.

This chain uses TRBV7-9 with TRBJ2-5, with D tentatively TRBD2 (6 bases). The length of the CDR3 is 13 residues. Germline V gene sequence: CDR1 SEHNR, CDR2 FQNEAQ (reference sequence). Trimming removed 6 bases at V and 4 bases at J, with 12 bases between. The CDR3 DNA is TGTGCCAGCAGTCCGCCGGGAGCAGAGACCCAGTACTTC. This encodes CASSPPGAETQYF.

V is TRBV28 and J is TRBJ2-4, with D perhaps matching TRBD2 (5 bases). The CDR3 contains 18 residues. V was trimmed by 4 bases and J by 1 base, leaving 20 bases between them. Looked up from germline, CDR1 is MDHEN and CDR2 is SYDVKM. CDR3 loop: CASSSLKPPSRAKNIQYF. The CDR3 nucleotides read TGTGCCAGCAGTTCACTTAAGCCGCCTAGCAGGGCCAAAAACATTCAGTACTTC.

This clonotype was seen a few times. The V call is TRBV7-9, the J call TRBJ2-1, with TRBD2 matching over 7 bases. Germline V gene data show CDR1 as SEHNR and CDR2 as FQNEAQ (reference sequence). The CDR3 runs 13 residues. The V gene end was trimmed by 6 bases and the J gene end by 9 bases; junction bases not matched to a gene: 8. DNA for the CDR3: TGTGCCAGCAGGGGGAGGGCCCCGGGTGAGCAGTTCTTC. Translation: CASRGRAPGEQFF.

This chain joins TRBV20-1 and TRBJ1-2, with D possibly being TRBD1 (5 bases). V gave up 5 bases and J gave up 2 bases, with 15 bases separating them. CDR3 length: 14 amino acids. The germline V gene encodes CDR1 DFQATT and CDR2 SNEGSKA (reference sequence). The CDR3 loop reads CSAWSGAANYGYTF. The CDR3 bases are TGCAGTGCTTGGTCCGGGGCAGCGAACTATGGCTACACCTTC.

This chain links TRBV29-1 with TRBJ2-1; tentatively, D is TRBD2 (6 bases). CDR1 is SQVTM and CDR2 is ANQGSEA in the germline V gene. The CDR3 sequence is 17 residues long. The V end was cut by 4 bases, the J end by 7 bases, with 26 bases between. For the CDR3, the DNA is TGCAGCGTTGTGGGGTTGTGGGACGGGAGAAGAGGGAATGAGCAGTTCTTC. It is translated as CSVVGLWDGRRGNEQFF.

A few counts support this clonotype. The rearrangement uses TRBV7-6 and TRBJ1-5; 7 bases are a match to TRBD1. This CDR3 spans 14 amino acids. Germline V gives CDR1 SGHVS, CDR2 FNYEAQ. The V segment lost 4 bases and the J segment 5 bases; nucleotides outside the gene matches: 5. CDR3 coding DNA: TGTGCCAGCAGCTCTGGACAGGCTGATCAGCCCCAGCATTTT. It specifies CASSSGQADQPQHF.

This chain connects TRBV4-1 to TRBJ2-1, with no clear D. V lost 1 base and J lost 3, with 16 bases in between. The CDR3 is 17 amino acids. Germline CDR1 and CDR2: MGHRA and YSYEKL. The CDR3 reads CASSQGMGWSYYNEQFF. For the CDR3, the DNA is TGCGCCAGCAGCCAAGGAATGGGCTGGTCCTACTACAATGAGCAGTTCTTC.

This chain joins TRBV19 and TRBJ1-1; 8 bases fit TRBD1. This CDR3 is 12 amino acids long. Per the germline V gene, CDR1 is LNHDA and CDR2 is SQIVND (reference sequence). V trimming: 8 bases; J trimming: 6 bases; junction bases outside the gene matches: 5. The CDR3 bases are TGTGCCAGTTGTCAGGGGGCATCTGAAGCTTTCTTT. It yields the protein CASCQGASEAFF.

Turning to this clonotype: Without the conserved terminal phenylalanine or tryptophan, this CDR3 likely stems from a read error. The chain links TRBV7-6 to TRBJ2-1, with 16 bases aligning to TRBD2. From germline, CDR1 is SGHVS and CDR2 FNYEAQ. V shed 5 bases, J shed 1 base, and the junction held 5 bases outside the gene matches. This CDR3 region has 18 residues. CDR3: CASSHGTSGGESYNEQFY. As DNA, the CDR3 is TGTGCCAGCAGCCATGGGACTAGCGGGGGGGAGTCCTACAATGAGCAGTTCTAC.

The chain has TRBV25-1 and TRBJ1-1; 7 bases line up with TRBD1. The V gene end was trimmed by 7 bases and the J gene end by 3 bases; junction bases not matched to a gene: 5. The CDR3 has 13 residues. Per the germline V gene, CDR1 is MGHDK and CDR2 is SYGVNS. This CDR3 is CASNRGRDTEAFF. CDR3 nucleotides: TGTGCCAGCAACAGGGGTCGGGACACTGAAGCTTTCTTT.

The CDR3, as DNA: TGTGCCAGCAATTCGGCTTTGGAGAACGCCTATAATTCACCCCTCCACTTT. This sequence encodes CASNSALENAYNSPLHF. The chain links TRBV6-5 to TRBJ1-6, with D hard to call. Germline V gene lookup returns CDR1 MNHEY and CDR2 SVGAGI. With 7 bases removed from V and 2 bases from J, the gap between germline ends came to 18 bases. The CDR3 extends over 17 amino acids.

This clonotype was counted a few times. The chain joins TRBV7-6 to TRBJ1-3; no firm D call. Germline V gene lookup returns CDR1 SGHVS and CDR2 FNYEAQ. This CDR3 region has 15 residues. Trimming pared 2 bases from V and 3 bases from J, leaving 11 bases between. In DNA form, the CDR3 reads TGTGCCAGCAGCTTAAAGGGTGTGCGTGGAAACACCATATATTTT. It encodes CASSLKGVRGNTIYF.